The 25 T cell receptor beta chains in this list originate from one sample, sequenced in a study of blood T cell repertoires in COVID-19. Libraries were prepared by immunoSEQ multiplex PCR; TCRdb keeps only in-frame clonotypes and omits some of them. The sample lists some 190,000 clones, approximately 80% seen once, with around 14% in the top ten. Source material: PBMCs or T cells enriched from blood (not recorded which). The receptors here all came from a man aged 60 to 75 who had been exposed to COVID-19.

This chain links TRBV4-1 with TRBJ2-7; possible D gene TRBD2, 6 bases. The CDR3 contains 15 residues. V was clipped by 4 bases and J by 4 bases, with 17 bases between them. Germline values: CDR1 MGHRA, CDR2 YSYEKL. CDR3 DNA: TGCGCCAGCAGCCTGCCCGGGACTGAAGGATACGAGCAGTACTTC. Encoded protein: CASSLPGTEGYEQYF.

The table lists this clone with a few counts. The chain combines TRBV5-1 with TRBJ2-5, with a possible D match to TRBD1 (5 bases). V was cut by 4 bases and J by 5 bases, with 9 bases left in between. Germline V gene lookup returns CDR1 SGHRS and CDR2 YFSETQ. There are 12 residues in the CDR3. The CDR3 DNA sequence: TGCGCCAGCAGCCGGACAAGGGAGACCCAGTACTTC. Protein product: CASSRTRETQYF.

The chain links TRBV5-1 to TRBJ1-3; D call uncertain. The length of the CDR3 is 18 residues. Deletions cut 0 bases from V and 0 bases from J, with 16 bases between. In germline, CDR1 is SGHRS, CDR2 YFSETQ. Here the CDR3 reads CASSLETLGPSSGNTIYF. CDR3 DNA: TGCGCCAGCAGCTTGGAGACTTTGGGTCCAAGCTCTGGAAACACCATATATTTT.

The rearrangement joins TRBV7-3 to TRBJ1-3; no firm D call. Trimming took 1 base from V and 4 from J, leaving 8 bases between them. The V gene's germline CDR1 is SGHTA and CDR2 FQGTGA. The CDR3 has 14 amino acids. CDR3 protein: CASSLSRGGNTIYF. The CDR3 DNA sequence: TGTGCCAGCAGCTTAAGTCGCGGAGGAAACACCATATATTTT.

The genes are TRBV5-1 and TRBJ1-2; tentatively, D is TRBD1 (5 bases). The V gene's germline CDR1 is SGHRS and CDR2 YFSETQ. This CDR3 comprises 16 residues. V was trimmed by 0 bases and J by 4 bases, leaving 16 bases between them. The CDR3 coding sequence is TGCGCCAGCAGCTTGGTCTCTAGGGGTCGAGGCTATGGCTACACCTTC. Its protein product is CASSLVSRGRGYGYTF. Variable domain in full (rest from reference TRBV5-1 and TRBJ1-2): KAGVTQTPRYLIKTRGQQVTLSCSPISGHRSVSWYQQTPGQGLQFLFEYFSETQRNKGNFPGRFSGRQFSNSRSEMNVSTLELGDSALYLCASSLVSRGRGYGYTFGSGTRLTVV.

The chain carries TRBV3-1 (or the pseudogene TRBV3-2) and TRBJ2-7; 8 bases are a match to TRBD1. The V gene end was trimmed by 7 bases and the J gene end by 3 bases; junction bases not matched to a gene: 5. Germline assignment: CDR1 LGHDT and CDR2 YNNKEL (reference sequence). The CDR3 runs 13 residues. The CDR3 sequence: CASTLTGGYEQYF. The DNA of the CDR3 is TGTGCCAGCACCCTTACAGGGGGCTACGAGCAGTACTTC.

This clone was found once. The rearrangement links TRBV7-9 to TRBJ1-1; D gene unclear. This CDR3 spans 14 amino acids. From germline, CDR1 is SEHNR and CDR2 FQNEAQ (reference sequence). The V gene lost 3 bases and the J gene lost 4 bases, with 12 bases spanning the gap. The CDR3 DNA reads TGTGCCAGCAGCTTTGGGTTGAGGGTCACTGAAGCTTTCTTT. Translating it yields CASSFGLRVTEAFF.

The chain is built from TRBV2 and TRBJ1-5; D possibly corresponds to TRBD1 (5 bases). The CDR3 consists of 17 residues. Trimming removed 0 bases at V and 6 bases at J, with 18 bases between. Germline CDR1 and CDR2: SNHLY and FYNNEI. The CDR3 sequence is CASSEALPLFGGQPQHF. As DNA, the CDR3 is TGTGCCAGCAGTGAAGCGCTTCCCCTCTTCGGGGGTCAGCCCCAGCATTTT.

V and J are TRBV30 and TRBJ2-5; D gene ambiguous. The CDR3 is made up of 13 amino acids. Germline assignment: CDR1 GTSNPN and CDR2 SVGIG (reference sequence). The ends were cut back, 4 bases at V and 5 bases at J, with 14 bases in the middle. The CDR3 sequence is CAWIRSGFETQYF. The CDR3 DNA follows: TGTGCCTGGATTCGTTCGGGTTTCGAGACCCAGTACTTC.

The CDR3 reads CSASGAVDTQYF. CDR3 nucleotide sequence: TGCAGTGCTAGTGGGGCAGTTGATACGCAGTATTTT. The chain carries TRBV20-1 and TRBJ2-3; maybe TRBD1 (5 bases). V lost 3 bases to trimming and J lost 6 bases, with 10 bases between them. Germline CDR1 DFQATT, CDR2 SNEGSKA (reference sequence). This CDR3 contains 12 residues.

The J gene is TRBJ2-2, the V gene TRBV7-2, with TRBD2 matching over 7 bases. This CDR3 spans 14 amino acids. Germline CDR1 SGHTA, CDR2 FQGNSA. The trim removed 4 bases at V and 6 bases at J, leaving 5 bases unmatched. CDR3 protein: CASSSLTSPGELFF. Written as DNA, the CDR3 is TGTGCCAGCAGCTCACTGACTAGCCCCGGGGAGCTGTTTTTT.

This clone came up once. This rearrangement joins TRBV14 to TRBJ1-2; maybe TRBD1 (6 bases). Looked up from germline, CDR1 is SGHDN and CDR2 is FVKESK. CDR3 size: 14 residues. V shed 1 base and J shed 4 bases, with 10 bases lying between them. The CDR3: CASSQVNRAYGYTF. The DNA of the CDR3 is TGTGCCAGCAGCCAAGTAAACAGGGCCTATGGCTACACCTTC.

The J gene is TRBJ2-5, the V gene TRBV3-1 (or the pseudogene TRBV3-2); 13 bases are a match to TRBD2. The CDR3 sequence is 19 residues long. V gave up 4 bases and J gave up 2 bases; unmatched junction bases: 13. CDR1 LGHDT and CDR2 YNNKEL come from the germline V gene (reference sequence). For the CDR3, the DNA is TGTGCCAGCAGCCCCCTAGGGACTAGCGGGATTCGTAGTCAAGAGACCCAGTACTTC. Translated: CASSPLGTSGIRSQETQYF.

This chain links TRBV28 with TRBJ2-5; possible D gene TRBD1, 7 bases. Trimming shortened V by 5 bases and J by 5 bases, and 15 bases separated the two germline ends. Germline V CDR1 and CDR2: MDHEN, SYDVKM. The CDR3 spans 14 residues. The CDR3 coding sequence is TGTGCCAGCAGTAGCCAGGGGGGACGGGAGACCCAGTACTTC. Translated: CASSSQGGRETQYF.

This clone turned up a few times. This sequence joins TRBV9 and TRBJ2-7, with D unclear. CDR1 SGDLS and CDR2 YYNGEE come from the germline V gene. V gave up 3 bases and J gave up 4 bases, with 11 bases separating them. This CDR3 spans 13 amino acids. CDR3 nucleotide sequence: TGTGCCAGCAGCGGAGTCCACAGTTACGAGCAGTACTTC. It codes for CASSGVHSYEQYF.

The chain couples TRBV18 to TRBJ1-2; 9 bases map to TRBD1. Germline V gives CDR1 KGHSH, CDR2 LQKENI. The CDR3 is made up of 15 amino acids. The V and J ends lost 3 bases and 4 bases, in that order; junction bases with no gene match: 6. The CDR3 nucleotides are TGTGCCAGCTCACCCATCCCGGGACAGGGCTATGGCTACACCTTC. It yields the protein CASSPIPGQGYGYTF. Full variable domain (missing parts from reference TRBV18 and TRBJ1-2): NAGVMQNPRHLVRRRGQEARLRCSPMKGHSHVYWYRQLPEEGLKFMVYLQKENIIDESGMPKERFSAEFPKEGPSILRIQQVVRGDSAAYFCASSPIPGQGYGYTFGSGTRLTVV.

The chain recombines TRBV11-3 with TRBJ2-5, with 7 bases aligning to TRBD2. The germline V gene encodes CDR1 SGHNT and CDR2 YENEEA. V lost 1 base, J lost 1 base, and 3 bases stayed unmatched. There are 15 residues in the CDR3. The CDR3 region has the DNA TGTGCCAGCAGCTTAGTGGGGGGGGTCCAAGAGACCCAGTACTTC. It encodes CASSLVGGVQETQYF.

The chain employs TRBV6-5 and TRBJ2-1, with 10 bases that match TRBD2. Unmatched junction bases numbered 4, after V lost 4 bases and J lost 4 bases. The length of the CDR3 is 15 residues. Looked up from germline, CDR1 is MNHEY and CDR2 is SVGAGI. The CDR3, as DNA: TGTGCCAGCAGTTCTGGACTAGCGGTTTACAATGAGCAGTTCTTC. It codes for CASSSGLAVYNEQFF.

V usage is TRBV6-5 and J usage is TRBJ2-7; 7 bases are shared with TRBD1. The V segment lost 6 bases and the J segment 2 bases; nucleotides outside the gene matches: 7. The CDR3 is made up of 14 amino acids. Germline CDR1 is MNHEY and CDR2 is SVGAGI. The CDR3 here is CASRPGTETYEQYF. Here the CDR3 DNA reads TGTGCCAGCAGGCCCGGGACAGAGACCTACGAGCAGTACTTC.

The V call is TRBV11-3, the J call TRBJ1-1; D is possibly TRBD1 (6 bases). The V gene's germline CDR1 is SGHNT and CDR2 YENEEA. There are 13 residues in the CDR3. Trimming cost V 5 bases and J 4 bases, with 11 bases left between them. For the CDR3, the DNA is TGTGCCAGCAGCGTTAGCAGGGGCACTGAAGCTTTCTTT. The encoded protein is CASSVSRGTEAFF.

V is TRBV7-9 and J is TRBJ2-2; 10 bases are shared with TRBD2. The CDR3 sequence is 16 residues long. The junction had 4 bases not matched to a gene; V was cut back by 5 bases and J by 1 base. Germline V gene sequence: CDR1 SEHNR, CDR2 FQNEAQ (reference sequence). In DNA form, the CDR3 reads TGTGCCAGCAGCCCTCGGACTAGCGGGAACACCGGGGAGCTGTTTTTT. Residues: CASSPRTSGNTGELFF.

V usage is TRBV27 and J usage is TRBJ1-4; no reliable D call. Germline V gene lookup returns CDR1 MNHEY and CDR2 SMNVEV (reference sequence). This CDR3 has 14 amino acids. The V gene lost 3 bases and the J gene lost 3 bases, with 8 bases spanning the gap. CDR3 sequence (DNA): TGTGCCAGCAGTTTGGGCCACGCTAATGAAAAACTGTTTTTT. Its translation is CASSLGHANEKLFF.

The V call is TRBV6-2 or TRBV6-3, the J call TRBJ2-2, with a weak D call TRBD1 (6 bases). The CDR3 runs 16 residues. Germline V gene lookup returns CDR1 MNHEY and CDR2 SVGEGT. Trimming stripped 5 bases from V and 2 bases from J, with 15 bases between. CDR3 protein: CASSPRGQRNTGELFF. CDR3 nucleotide sequence: TGTGCCAGCAGTCCCCGAGGACAGAGAAACACCGGGGAGCTGTTTTTT.

This chain connects TRBV5-4 to TRBJ1-4; TRBD1 aligns across 10 bases. The V gene's germline CDR1 is SGHNT and CDR2 YYREEE (reference sequence). This CDR3 region has 17 residues. V gave up 4 bases and J gave up 4 bases; unmatched junction bases: 10. The CDR3 sequence: CASSRNLDRGHNEKLFF. Written as DNA, the CDR3 is TGTGCCAGCAGCCGCAACCTAGACAGGGGGCATAATGAAAAACTGTTTTTT.

The chain is built from TRBV18 and TRBJ1-4; D not certain. V lost 6 bases, J lost 7 bases, and 18 bases lay in between. CDR1 and CDR2 (germline): KGHSH, LQKENI. This CDR3 comprises 15 residues. CDR3 sequence reads: CASSPLNRVGEKLFF. The CDR3 nucleotides are TGTGCCAGCTCCCCCCTGAATCGGGTGGGTGAAAAACTGTTTTTT.